This passage covers 29 T cell receptor beta chains from one sample sequenced in a study of cytotoxic CD8 clonotypes in ibrutinib-treated CLL. Repertoires were generated with immunoSEQ multiplex PCR, while TCRdb's copy carries only in-frame clones and drops some. This table holds some 80,000 clones, around 75% found once. The sample consisted of PBMCs, taken after 12 months of ibrutinib treatment. These receptors were collected from a human donor with chronic lymphocytic leukemia.

The chain uses TRBV6-1 and TRBJ1-4, with D possibly matching TRBD1 (5 bases). Germline V gives CDR1 MNHNS, CDR2 SASEGT. This CDR3 has 13 residues. Trimming cost V 3 bases and J 6 bases, with 8 bases left between them. The CDR3 nucleotides read TGTGCCAGCAGTGAGGGCAGGGATGAAAAACTGTTTTTT. Protein: CASSEGRDEKLFF.

The chain carries TRBV7-2 and TRBJ2-7; 9 positions agree with TRBD1. The CDR3 consists of 15 residues. Germline V CDR1 and CDR2: SGHTA, FQGNSA. Trimming at V came to 5 bases and at J to 6 bases, leaving 11 bases not matched to a gene. As DNA, the CDR3 is TGTGCCAGCAGCCCTTCACAGGGGGCCCCTCTCGAGCAGTACTTC. Its translation is CASSPSQGAPLEQYF.

This chain uses TRBV19 with TRBJ1-5; possibly TRBD1 for D (5 bases). This CDR3 comprises 15 residues. The germline V gene encodes CDR1 LNHDA and CDR2 SQIVND (reference sequence). The V gene lost 3 bases and the J gene lost 4 bases, with 13 bases spanning the gap. The CDR3 reads CASSMGSAGNQPQHF. In nucleotides, the CDR3 is TGTGCCAGTAGTATGGGCTCGGCAGGGAATCAGCCCCAGCATTTT. The entire variable domain, with the rest obtained from reference TRBV19 and TRBJ1-5, is as follows: DGGITQSPKYLFRKEGQNVTLSCEQNLNHDAMYWYRQDPGQGLRLIYYSQIVNDFQKGDIAEGYSVSREKKESFPLTVTSAQKNPTAFYLCASSMGSAGNQPQHFGDGTRLSIL.

The rearrangement joins TRBV11-3 to TRBJ1-5, with D possibly being TRBD1 (6 bases). Trimming shortened V by 5 bases and J by 2 bases, and 16 bases separated the two germline ends. Per the germline V gene, CDR1 is SGHNT and CDR2 is YENEEA. The length of the CDR3 is 16 residues. CDR3 coding DNA: TGTGCCAGCAGCGCAGGACAGTCCGGCGGCAATCAGCCCCAGCATTTT. As protein: CASSAGQSGGNQPQHF.

This clone has more than one count but fewer than ten. This chain joins TRBV7-2 and TRBJ1-5, with a possible D match to TRBD1 (6 bases). Per the germline V gene, CDR1 is SGHTA and CDR2 is FQGNSA. Trimming took 1 base from V and 7 from J, leaving 14 bases between them. The length of the CDR3 is 15 residues. CDR3 coding DNA: TGTGCCAGCAGCTTAGGGCCACAGGGAGAGCAGCCCCAGCATTTT. It encodes CASSLGPQGEQPQHF.

The chain carries TRBV5-4 and TRBJ2-7; 9 bases agree with TRBD1. The CDR3 contains 15 residues. Germline trimming cut 4 bases from V and 3 bases from J; bases unmatched to any gene: 8. Germline V CDR1 and CDR2: SGHNT, YYREEE (reference sequence). The CDR3: CASSPAGDRDYEQYF. The CDR3 DNA follows: TGTGCCAGCAGCCCGGCGGGGGACAGGGACTACGAGCAGTACTTC.

J is TRBJ1-3 and V is TRBV5-8, with D unclear. Trimming cost V 0 bases and J 0 bases, with 10 bases left between them. Per germline, CDR1 SGHTS and CDR2 YDEGEE. CDR3 size: 16 residues. The CDR3 loop reads CASSLAVALSGNTIYF. The CDR3 DNA follows: TGTGCCAGCAGCTTGGCCGTGGCCCTCTCTGGAAACACCATATATTTT.

The V gene is TRBV18, the J gene TRBJ1-6; perhaps TRBD1 as D (6 bases). The CDR3 totals 13 residues. The germline V and J ends were trimmed by 0 bases and 10 bases, with 7 bases remaining between them. Per germline, CDR1 KGHSH and CDR2 LQKENI. CDR3 protein: CASSPPGGSPLHF. CDR3 coding DNA: TGTGCCAGCTCACCACCGGGGGGCTCACCCCTCCACTTT.

The chain couples TRBV7-2 to TRBJ2-2, with 8 bases identical to TRBD1. The CDR3 totals 14 residues. The germline V gene encodes CDR1 SGHTA and CDR2 FQGNSA. After removal of 5 bases from V and 4 bases from J, the junction contained 3 bases not matched to a gene. In DNA, the CDR3 is TGTGCCAGCAGCCCGACAGGGGTCACCGGGGAGCTGTTTTTT. Its translation is CASSPTGVTGELFF.

The V gene is TRBV14, the J gene TRBJ2-7; D may be TRBD1 (7 bases). Per germline, CDR1 SGHDN and CDR2 FVKESK. The CDR3 is 18 amino acids. Deletions cut 2 bases from V and 0 bases from J, with 20 bases between. The CDR3 sequence is CASSQFPGGLRFSYEQYF. The CDR3 nucleotides are TGTGCCAGCAGCCAATTCCCAGGGGGACTCCGATTCTCCTACGAGCAGTACTTC. Based on the CDR3 plus reference TRBV14 and TRBJ2-7, the full variable domain is EAGVTQFPSHSVIEKGQTVTLRCDPISGHDNLYWYRRVMGKEIKFLLHFVKESKQDESGMPNNRFLAERTGGTYSTLKVQPAELEDSGVYFCASSQFPGGLRFSYEQYFGPGTRLTVT.

This clone was seen more than once but under ten times. The genes are TRBV11-3 and TRBJ2-3; the match to TRBD2 covers 8 bases. The CDR3 sequence is 14 residues long. V shed 5 bases, J shed 1 base, and the junction held 2 bases outside the gene matches. Germline V lookup: CDR1 SGHNT, CDR2 YENEEA. CDR3 protein: CASSTREGTDTQYF. The CDR3 nucleotides are TGTGCCAGCAGCACGCGGGAGGGCACAGATACGCAGTATTTT.

Note on this clone: A junction boundary mismatches the germline segment, possibly from a read error. V usage is TRBV20-1 and J usage is TRBJ2-4; D may be TRBD1 (7 bases). This CDR3 has 10 residues. The germline V gene encodes CDR1 DFQATT and CDR2 SNEGSKA (reference sequence). CDR3 sequence reads: CSQGGPPRDF. In DNA form, the CDR3 reads TGCAGCCAGGGGGGCCCCCCGCGGGACTTC.

This chain links TRBV6-5 with TRBJ1-2; 9 positions match TRBD1. Germline V gives CDR1 MNHEY, CDR2 SVGAGI. CDR3 length equals 14 residues. With 2 bases clipped from V and 8 bases from J, the junction kept 6 bases outside the gene matches. The CDR3 coding sequence is TGTGCCAGCAGTTACCGCGGACAGGGGCACGGCTACACCTTC. Its translation: CASSYRGQGHGYTF.

The chain links TRBV18 to TRBJ1-6, with a possible D match to TRBD1 (6 bases). Deletions cut 6 bases from V and 6 bases from J, with 15 bases between. The germline V gene encodes CDR1 KGHSH and CDR2 LQKENI. The CDR3 covers 15 residues. The CDR3 region has the DNA TGTGCCAGCTCCCCCTCCACAGGGCTTAATTCACCCCTCCACTTT. Its translation is CASSPSTGLNSPLHF.

This rearrangement joins TRBV5-1 to TRBJ2-7; TRBD2 matches at 8 bases. V lost 2 bases to trimming and J lost 0 bases; unmatched junction nucleotides: 13. Germline V gives CDR1 SGHRS, CDR2 YFSETQ. The CDR3 runs 18 residues. The CDR3 region has the DNA TGCGCCAGCAGCTTCTCTGCGGGGGGCCGATCAAGCTCCTACGAGCAGTACTTC. Protein: CASSFSAGGRSSSYEQYF.

The rearrangement uses TRBV7-3 and TRBJ2-5, with D perhaps TRBD2 (7 bases). The V gene's germline CDR1 is SGHTA and CDR2 FQGTGA. CDR3 length: 16 amino acids. Trimming shortened V by 5 bases and J by 1 base, and 17 bases separated the two germline ends. The CDR3 DNA is TGTGCCAGCAGCCCCAAGGGGGGGGGAACCCAAGAGACCCAGTACTTC. The encoded protein is CASSPKGGGTQETQYF.

This clone has just a few counts. J is TRBJ1-5 and V is TRBV28; D ambiguous. CDR3 size: 14 residues. Trimming removed 6 bases from V and 0 bases from J, with 9 bases in between. CDR1 and CDR2 (germline): MDHEN, SYDVKM. In DNA, the CDR3 is TGTGCCAGCAGCGACCTATATAGCAATCAGCCCCAGCATTTT. Translating gives CASSDLYSNQPQHF.

The rearrangement links TRBV5-1 to TRBJ2-3, with D perhaps TRBD1 (5 bases). Trimming took 4 bases from V and 1 from J, leaving 16 bases between them. Germline-derived CDR1 and CDR2 are SGHRS and YFSETQ. The CDR3 sequence is 16 residues long. The CDR3 sequence is CASSPPLEGGTDTQYF. The CDR3 DNA sequence: TGCGCCAGCAGCCCACCCTTGGAAGGGGGCACAGATACGCAGTATTTT.

This clone has more than one count but fewer than ten. The rearrangement joins TRBV7-2 to TRBJ1-1, with D tentatively TRBD1 (6 bases). This CDR3 contains 16 residues. CDR1 is SGHTA, CDR2 FQGNSA, per germline. Trimming took off 1 base at V and 7 bases at J, with 19 bases between the two ends. The CDR3 coding sequence is TGTGCCAGCAGCTTAGTCGGGGGCGCGCCGGGTCTTGAAGCTTTCTTT. This encodes CASSLVGGAPGLEAFF.

The chain is built from TRBV30 and TRBJ2-6; 7 nucleotides match TRBD2. The CDR3 loop spans 15 amino acids. Germline V gene sequence: CDR1 GTSNPN, CDR2 SVGIG (reference sequence). Losses at the gene ends were 4 bases for V and 2 bases for J; bases not matched to a gene: 5. CDR3 residues: CAWTPGGTGANVLTF. The CDR3 DNA reads as TGTGCCTGGACCCCCGGGGGGACTGGGGCCAACGTCCTGACTTTC.

V and J are TRBV2 and TRBJ2-1; 7 nucleotides agree with TRBD2. The germline gives CDR1 SNHLY, CDR2 FYNNEI. V lost 4 bases, J lost 12 bases, and 3 bases stayed unmatched. The CDR3 spans 11 residues. CDR3 loop: CASSGWEGQFF. The CDR3 nucleotides are TGTGCCAGCAGTGGGTGGGAGGGGCAGTTCTTC. The complete variable domain, with remaining parts taken from reference TRBV2 and TRBJ2-1, reads EPEVTQTPSHQVTQMGQEVILRCVPISNHLYFYWYRQILGQKVEFLVSFYNNEISEKSEIFDDQFSVERPDGSNFTLKIRSTKLEDSAMYFCASSGWEGQFFGPGTRLTVL.

Concerning this clone: Other DNA sequences in this sample translate to the same CDR3. This sequence joins TRBV6-5 and TRBJ2-7; possible D gene TRBD2, 5 bases. There are 16 residues in the CDR3. V was shortened by 2 bases and J by 0 bases, with 14 bases between the two germline ends. From germline, CDR1 is MNHEY and CDR2 SVGAGI. CDR3 sequence (DNA): TGTGCCAGCAGTTACCGACTATCCTCAAGCTCCTACGAGCAGTACTTC. Translation gives CASSYRLSSSSYEQYF.

The chain is built from TRBV27 and TRBJ2-7, with unresolved D. V was clipped by 8 bases and J by 2 bases, with 13 bases between them. CDR3 size: 13 residues. CDR1 is MNHEY, CDR2 SMNVEV, per germline (reference sequence). CDR3: CASGQPPTYEQYF. As DNA, the CDR3 is TGTGCCAGCGGGCAGCCACCCACCTACGAGCAGTACTTC.

The CDR3 region has the DNA TGTGCCAGCAGCCCAGGGGTCCCCCGCACCTACGAGCAGTACTTC. Its protein is CASSPGVPRTYEQYF. V and J are TRBV4-2 and TRBJ2-7; D may be TRBD1 (6 bases). The CDR3 extends over 15 amino acids. V shed 4 bases and J shed 2 bases, with 15 bases lying between them. Germline V gene data show CDR1 as LGHNA and CDR2 as YNFKEQ.

The chain is built from TRBV19 and TRBJ1-5; D is undetermined. V was trimmed by 9 bases and J by 2 bases, leaving 11 bases between them. The CDR3 runs 13 residues. Germline V CDR1 and CDR2: LNHDA, SQIVND (reference sequence). The CDR3 protein is CASMGWGNQPQHF. CDR3 coding DNA: TGTGCCAGCATGGGGTGGGGCAATCAGCCCCAGCATTTT.

The chain links TRBV7-3 to TRBJ2-2, with unresolved D. The CDR3 contains 13 residues. Trimming took 5 bases from V and 8 from J, leaving 12 bases between them. Germline V CDR1 and CDR2: SGHTA, FQGTGA. DNA for the CDR3: TGTGCCAGCAGCCCAACGGTCGGGGGGGAGCTGTTTTTT. Its translation: CASSPTVGGELFF.

The rearrangement uses TRBV5-1 and TRBJ1-2; D unclear. This CDR3 has 14 residues. CDR1 and CDR2 from the germline V gene are SGHRS and YFSETQ. V was clipped by 0 bases and J by 4 bases, with 10 bases between them. DNA of the CDR3: TGCGCCAGCAGCTTGGACGGGAACCTCTATGGCTACACCTTC. It encodes CASSLDGNLYGYTF.

V and J are TRBV5-6 and TRBJ1-4; D remains ambiguous. The germline CDR1 and CDR2 sequences are SGHDT and YYEEEE. This CDR3 is built from 13 residues. Trimming took 4 bases from V and 10 from J, leaving 14 bases between them. The CDR3 is CASSRFLGGKLFF. The DNA for the CDR3 is TGTGCCAGCAGCCGATTCTTGGGCGGAAAACTGTTTTTT.

V is TRBV5-1 and J is TRBJ1-1; D is uncertain. Trimming shortened V by 1 base and J by 6 bases, and 13 bases separated the two germline ends. The CDR3 runs 14 residues. Germline loops: CDR1 SGHRS, CDR2 YFSETQ. CDR3 nucleotide sequence: TGCGCCAGCAGCTTGTTGGCAGTGGACGCTGAAGCTTTCTTT. Its protein is CASSLLAVDAEAFF.